This TCR beta chain comes out of a study of cytomegalovirus exposure and HLA in healthy donors. Study background: In a previous analysis, 95 million to 130 million unique TCR beta sequences were found from 150 million to 200 million T cells.

With regard to this clone: Its target is not known.

Whole-study findings and limits: A classifier reportedly called cytomegalovirus status with high sensitivity and specificity. TCR beta V segments were, for the most part, productive about 87% or about 30% of the time in an earlier analysis. A missense variant in DCLRE1C was later tied to TCR beta V- and J-gene trimming.

This CDR3 spans 19 amino acids. Germline trimming cut 5 bases from V and 5 bases from J; bases unmatched to any gene: 23. Germline V lookup: CDR1 MDHEN, CDR2 SYDVKM. The PCR ran on 60 Vbeta and 13 Jbeta primers. The protocol was immunoSEQ multiplex PCR, while the TCRdb copy is restricted to in-frame clones and leaves out a portion. The repertoire holds more than 85,000 clones, with approximately 81% as singletons. The chain carries TRBV28 and TRBJ2-7, with 8 bases lining up with TRBD1. The TCR was taken from a woman in her 30s in good health and CMV-seronegative. The sequenced sample consisted of PBMCs. The CDR3 coding sequence is TGTGCCAGCAGTCCTCGCTCCACAACCGGGACAGGTTTATCTAACGAGCAGTACTTC. Amino acids: CASSPRSTTGTGLSNEQYF. Drawing the rest from reference TRBV28 and TRBJ2-7, the complete variable domain is DVKVTQSSRYLVKRTGEKVFLECVQDMDHENMFWYRQDPGLGLRLIYFSYDVKMKEKGDIPEGYSVSREKKERFSLILESASTNQTSMYLCASSPRSTTGTGLSNEQYFGPGTRLTVT.